This is a list of T cell receptor beta chains from one sample in a study of control samples from healthy donors and cancer patients. Only in-frame clones appear in the TCRdb table, and some are missing; sequencing was by immunoSEQ multiplex PCR. The sample lists just under 100,000 clones; approximately 95% were seen once. The source material was blood. The receptor set was obtained from a man aged 18 to 29 in good health. The CDR3 runs from the conserved cysteine through the conserved F or W. The D gene is left open where the match is weak. Clone size is given for some rows only: seen once, a few or many times, or a class if the clone is expanded.

NA | TRBJ1-3 | NA | TRBV11-2 | TGTGCCAGCAGCACTCGACAGAGCTCTGGAAACACCATATATTTT | CASSTRQSSGNTIYF
NA | TRBJ1-6 | TRBD1 | TRBV2 | TGTGCCAGCAGTGCTCGGACAGGGAATAATTCACCCCTCCACTTT | CASSARTGNNSPLHF
NA | TRBJ2-7 | NA | TRBV19 | TGTGCCAGTAGTAGGGACCTATCCTACGAGCAGTACTTC | CASSRDLSYEQYF
NA | TRBJ2-7 | TRBD2 | TRBV5-8 | TGTGCCATGCCTAGCGGGAGTCGATACGAGCAGTACTTC | CAMPSGSRYEQYF
NA | TRBJ2-1 | TRBD2 | TRBV6-4 | TGTGCCAGCAGTGACACTGGGACTAGCGGATACAATGAGCAGTTCTTC | CASSDTGTSGYNEQFF
NA | TRBJ2-1 | NA | TRBV5-1 | TGCGCCAGCAGCTTGAAAGGGGATGAGCAGTTCTTC | CASSLKGDEQFF
NA | TRBJ1-2 | NA | TRBV2 | TGTGCCAGCAGGATAGGGGCTAACTATGGCTACACCTTC | CASRIGANYGYTF
NA | TRBJ1-1 | NA | TRBV27 | TGTGCCAGCAGAGCATCACCGATGAACACTGAAGCTTTCTTT | CASRASPMNTEAFF
NA | TRBJ2-7 | NA | TRBV9 | TGTGCCAGACTCAACTACGAGCAGTACTTC | CARLNYEQYF
NA | TRBJ2-5 | NA | TRBV7-6 | TGTGCCAGCAGCGCAGGACCCGGCCAAGAGACCCAGTACTTC | CASSAGPGQETQYF
NA | TRBJ1-3 | TRBD1 | TRBV3-1/TRBV3-2 | TGTGCCAGCAGCCCAGGGGGGGACCTCTCTGGAAACACCATATATTTT | CASSPGGDLSGNTIYF
NA | TRBJ2-1 | NA | TRBV4-1 | TGCGCCAGCCGATTTTCTCGGACCTTAGATGGGGATGAGCAGTTCTTC | CASRFSRTLDGDEQFF
NA | TRBJ1-5 | NA | TRBV6-5 | TGTGCCAGCAGCTCGGAGTTTGGTCTCGCTCAGCCCCAGCATTTT | CASSSEFGLAQPQHF
NA | TRBJ2-7 | NA | TRBV14 | TGTGCCAGCAGCCCCCAGGGCTCCTACGAGCAGTACTTC | CASSPQGSYEQYF
few | TRBJ1-1 | NA | TRBV27 | TGTGCCAGCATTTTAACAGGCGGAAGCACTGAAGCTTTCTTT | CASILTGGSTEAFF
NA | TRBJ2-4 | NA | TRBV3-1/TRBV3-2 | TGTGCCAGCAGCCAAGCGGCCTTAGCCAAAAACATTCAGTACTTC | CASSQAALAKNIQYF
NA | TRBJ1-1 | NA | TRBV12-5 | TGTGCTAGTGGTTTGGGGGGGAAAGGGACTGAAGCTTTCTTT | CASGLGGKGTEAFF
NA | TRBJ1-2 | NA | TRBV2 | TGTGCCAGCAGTGAATCCCCAGCCTATGGCTACACCTTC | CASSESPAYGYTF
NA | TRBJ2-1 | TRBD2 | TRBV4-2 | TGTGCCAGCTATGGCGGGGGGGAATACAATGAGCAGTTCTTC | CASYGGGEYNEQFF
NA | TRBJ1-1 | NA | TRBV5-8 | TGTGCCAGCAGCTTTTCAACCCCGGGACCTGAAGCTTTCTTT | CASSFSTPGPEAFF
once | TRBJ1-4 | NA | TRBV27 | TGTGCCAGCAGTTTACAGGCAACTAATGAAAAACTGTTTTTT | CASSLQATNEKLFF
NA | TRBJ2-2 | NA | TRBV7-9 | TGTGCCAGCAGCTATCAGAGTAACACCGGGGAGCTGTTTTTT | CASSYQSNTGELFF
NA | TRBJ1-3 | TRBD1 | TRBV30 | TGTGCCTGGGTAGGACAGGAAAAATCTGGAAACACCATATATTTT | CAWVGQEKSGNTIYF
NA | TRBJ1-2 | NA | TRBV7-2 | TGTGCCAGCAGCCCCCGGTCGGACGTAGGCCGGTTTAGCTATGGCTACACCTTC | CASSPRSDVGRFSYGYTF
NA | TRBJ1-1 | NA | TRBV5-1 | TGCGCCAGCAGCTCCGACGGGAACACTGAAGCTTTCTTT | CASSSDGNTEAFF
once | TRBJ1-2 | NA | TRBV4-1 | TGCGCCAGCAGCCAAGAGATGAAGTCTAACTATGGCTACACCTTC | CASSQEMKSNYGYTF
NA | TRBJ2-7 | NA | TRBV18 | TGTGCCAGCTCACCACCGTCAGGGGACGAGCAGTACTTC | CASSPPSGDEQYF
NA | TRBJ2-7 | TRBD2 | TRBV30 | TGTGCCTGGAGCTACAGGGTCTGGGTAGCGGGAGGACGCGAGCAGTACTTC | CAWSYRVWVAGGREQYF
NA | TRBJ1-6 | NA | TRBV18 | TGTGCCAGCTCACCCAGGGGTGGGGGCGATTCACCCCTCCACTTT | CASSPRGGGDSPLHF
NA | TRBJ1-2 | NA | TRBV10-2 | TGCGCCAGCAGTGAGTCGCGGGGGGCGGATGGCTACACCTTC | CASSESRGADGYTF
NA | TRBJ2-7 | NA | TRBV7-2 | TGTGCCAGCAGTCAGACAGAAAATAGGGCCTACGAGCAGTACTTC | CASSQTENRAYEQYF
NA | TRBJ1-6 | NA | TRBV6-6 | TGTGCCAGCAGTTCGCATGGGGGGCATAATTCACCCCTCCACTTT | CASSSHGGHNSPLHF
NA | TRBJ2-5 | TRBD2 | TRBV19 | TGTGCCAGTAGTCACAGACTAGCATTAATGGAGACCCAGTACTTC | CASSHRLALMETQYF
NA | TRBJ2-4 | TRBD1 | TRBV3-1/TRBV3-2 | TGTGCCAGCAGCCGCTCGGGACAGCTAGCCAAAAACATTCAGTACTTC | CASSRSGQLAKNIQYF
NA | TRBJ2-1 | NA | TRBV7-9 | TGTGCCAGCAGCTCGTCGGCGGGACCTTCCTACAATGAGCAGTTCTTC | CASSSSAGPSYNEQFF
NA | TRBJ2-5 | TRBD1 | TRBV7-9 | TGTGCCAGCAGGGAAACAGGGGGTCGGGAGACCCAGTACTTC | CASRETGGRETQYF
few | TRBJ2-7 | NA | TRBV5-6 | TGTGCCAGCAGCTTGTGGTCTAGCAGGGATTACGAGCAGTACTTC | CASSLWSSRDYEQYF
NA | TRBJ1-1 | NA | TRBV29-1 | TGCAGCGTTGAGGGTACCACTGAAGCTTTCTTT | CSVEGTTEAFF
NA | TRBJ1-2 | TRBD1 | TRBV7-2 | TGTGCCAGCAGCTTAGGGACAGGGAGGCGCTACACCTTC | CASSLGTGRRYTF
NA | TRBJ1-2 | TRBD1 | TRBV5-5 | TGTGCCAGCAGCAGGACAGGGGGCAACTATGGCTACACCTTC | CASSRTGGNYGYTF
NA | TRBJ2-1 | NA | TRBV29-1 | TGCAGCGTTGCGCCAGTCGACACCTACAATGAGCAGTTCTTC | CSVAPVDTYNEQFF
once | TRBJ2-1 | TRBD2 | TRBV7-7 | TGTGCCAGCAGCTTAGTCTTACTAGCGGGAGGGCCCGTTGAGCAGTTCTTC | CASSLVLLAGGPVEQFF
NA | TRBJ1-2 | NA | TRBV30 | TGTGCCTGGAAAGCGATCTATGGCTACACCTTC | CAWKAIYGYTF
NA | TRBJ1-5 | TRBD1 | TRBV5-1 | TGCGCCAGCAGCCCCTATGGGGACAGGGTAAGTCAACAGCCCCAGCATTTT | CASSPYGDRVSQQPQHF
NA | TRBJ1-5 | NA | TRBV6-5 | TGTGCCAGCAGTTTTTCAGTTTATAGCAATCAGCCCCAGCATTTT | CASSFSVYSNQPQHF
NA | TRBJ1-2 | NA | TRBV29-1 | TGCAGCGTTGCATCCCCGAAGGACTATGGCTACACCTTC | CSVASPKDYGYTF
NA | TRBJ1-2 | TRBD1 | TRBV7-9 | TGTGCCAGCAGCGCCGGGACAGGGCCGACTGGCTACACCTTC | CASSAGTGPTGYTF
NA | TRBJ1-5 | TRBD1 | TRBV18 | TGTGCCAGCTCCTTTAAGGACAGGGGAGGGGATCAGCCCCAGCATTTT | CASSFKDRGGDQPQHF
NA | TRBJ1-2 | TRBD1 | TRBV6-2/TRBV6-3 | TGTGCCAGCAGTAGGACAGGGGTGAATGGCTACACCTTC | CASSRTGVNGYTF
NA | TRBJ1-3 | NA | TRBV7-9 | TGTGCCAGCAGCAGCTCCGGGACTTTTGATTCGGGAAACACCATATATTTT | CASSSSGTFDSGNTIYF
few | TRBJ2-3 | NA | TRBV6-2/TRBV6-3 | TGTGCCAGCAGTTACTCGACAGGCCCAGATACGCAGTATTTT | CASSYSTGPDTQYF
once | TRBJ2-7 | NA | TRBV10-1 | TGCGCCAGCAGTGACCCCTTCCACGAGCAGTACTTC | CASSDPFHEQYF
NA | TRBJ2-3 | TRBD1 | TRBV18 | TGTGCCAGCTCACCATGGGGACAGGGTGGAGATACGCAGTATTTT | CASSPWGQGGDTQYF
once | TRBJ2-7 | NA | TRBV14 | TGTGCCAGCAGTCGAGTGGAGGGGGAGGACGAGCAGTACTTC | CASSRVEGEDEQYF
NA | TRBJ1-3 | NA | TRBV7-8 | TGTGCCAGCCGAGGATTATCTGGAAACACCATATATTTT | CASRGLSGNTIYF
NA | TRBJ1-5 | NA | TRBV5-6 | TGTGCCAGCAGCTTAGGACAGTTCAATCAGCCCCAGCATTTT | CASSLGQFNQPQHF
NA | TRBJ2-1 | TRBD2 | TRBV19 | TGTGCCAGTAGTATAGCTAGCGGAGGGGATGAGCAGTTCTTC | CASSIASGGDEQFF